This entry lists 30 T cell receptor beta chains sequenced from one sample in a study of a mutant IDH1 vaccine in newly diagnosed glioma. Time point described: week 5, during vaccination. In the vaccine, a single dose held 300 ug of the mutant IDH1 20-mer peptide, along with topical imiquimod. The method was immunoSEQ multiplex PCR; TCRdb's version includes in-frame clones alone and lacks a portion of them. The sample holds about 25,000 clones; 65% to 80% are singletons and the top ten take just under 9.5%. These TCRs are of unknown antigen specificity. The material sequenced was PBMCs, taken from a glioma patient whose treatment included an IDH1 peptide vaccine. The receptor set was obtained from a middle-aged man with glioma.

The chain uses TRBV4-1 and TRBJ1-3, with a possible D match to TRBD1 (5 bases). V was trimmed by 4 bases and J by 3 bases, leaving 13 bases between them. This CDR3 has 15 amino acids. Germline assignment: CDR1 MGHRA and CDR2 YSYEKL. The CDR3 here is CASSRLGAGGNTIYF. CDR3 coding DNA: TGCGCCAGCAGCCGATTAGGGGCGGGTGGAAACACCATATATTTT.

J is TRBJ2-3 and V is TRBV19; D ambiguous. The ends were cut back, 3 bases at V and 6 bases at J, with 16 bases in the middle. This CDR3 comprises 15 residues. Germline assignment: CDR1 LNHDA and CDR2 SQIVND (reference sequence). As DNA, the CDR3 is TGTGCCAGTAGTATTAGTGGGAACCCCCTGGATACGCAGTATTTT. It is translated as CASSISGNPLDTQYF.

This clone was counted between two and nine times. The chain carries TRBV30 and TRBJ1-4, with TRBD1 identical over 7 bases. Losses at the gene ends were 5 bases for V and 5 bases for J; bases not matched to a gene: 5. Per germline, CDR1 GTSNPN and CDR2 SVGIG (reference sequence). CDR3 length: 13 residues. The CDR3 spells CAWATGINEKLFF. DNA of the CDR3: TGTGCCTGGGCGACAGGGATCAATGAAAAACTGTTTTTT.

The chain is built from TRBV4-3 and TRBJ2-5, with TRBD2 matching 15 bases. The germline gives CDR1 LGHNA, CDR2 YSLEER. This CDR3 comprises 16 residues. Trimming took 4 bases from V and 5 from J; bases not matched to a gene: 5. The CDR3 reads CASSPGTSGRRETQYF. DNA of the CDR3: TGCGCCAGCAGCCCTGGGACTAGCGGGAGGCGCGAGACCCAGTACTTC.

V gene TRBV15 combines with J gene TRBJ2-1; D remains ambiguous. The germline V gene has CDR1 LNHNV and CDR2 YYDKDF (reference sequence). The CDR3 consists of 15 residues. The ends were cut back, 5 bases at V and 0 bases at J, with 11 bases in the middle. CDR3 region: CATSPRESSYNEQFF. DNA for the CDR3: TGTGCCACCAGCCCTCGAGAGAGCTCCTACAATGAGCAGTTCTTC. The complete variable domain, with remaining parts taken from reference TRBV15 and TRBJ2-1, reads DAMVIQNPRYQVTQFGKPVTLSCSQTLNHNVMYWYQQKSSQAPKLLFHYYDKDFNNEADTPDNFQSRRPNTSFCFLDIRSPGLGDTAMYLCATSPRESSYNEQFFGPGTRLTVL.

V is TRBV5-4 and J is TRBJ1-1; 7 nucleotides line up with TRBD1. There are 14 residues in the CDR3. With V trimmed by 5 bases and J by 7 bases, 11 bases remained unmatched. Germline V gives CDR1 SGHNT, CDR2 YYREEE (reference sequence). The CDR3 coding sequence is TGTGCCAGCAGTTCCGGACAGGCTCCGTTTGAAGCTTTCTTT. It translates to CASSSGQAPFEAFF.

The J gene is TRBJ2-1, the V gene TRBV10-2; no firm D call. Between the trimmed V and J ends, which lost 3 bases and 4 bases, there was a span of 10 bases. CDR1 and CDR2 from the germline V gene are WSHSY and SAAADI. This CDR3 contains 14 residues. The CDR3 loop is CASSDSTNYNEQFF. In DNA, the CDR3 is TGCGCCAGCAGTGATTCCACCAATTACAATGAGCAGTTCTTC.

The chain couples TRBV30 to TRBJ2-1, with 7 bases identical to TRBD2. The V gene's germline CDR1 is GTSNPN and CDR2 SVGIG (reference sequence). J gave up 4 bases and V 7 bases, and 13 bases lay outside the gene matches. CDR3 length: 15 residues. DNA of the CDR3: TGTGCCTTGGGCCGTCGGGACTACGGTTACAATGAGCAGTTCTTC. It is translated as CALGRRDYGYNEQFF.

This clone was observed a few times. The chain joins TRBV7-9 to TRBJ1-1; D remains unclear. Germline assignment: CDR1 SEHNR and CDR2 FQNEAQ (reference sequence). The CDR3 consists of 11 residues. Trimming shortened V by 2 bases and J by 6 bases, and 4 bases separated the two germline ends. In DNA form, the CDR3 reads TGTGCCAGCAGCTTATGGGCTGAAGCTTTCTTT. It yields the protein CASSLWAEAFF. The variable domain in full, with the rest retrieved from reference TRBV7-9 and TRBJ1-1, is DTGVSQNPRHKITKRGQNVTFRCDPISEHNRLYWYRQTLGQGPEFLTYFQNEAQLEKSRLLSDRFSAERPKGSFSTLEIQRTEQGDSAMYLCASSLWAEAFFGQGTRLTVV.

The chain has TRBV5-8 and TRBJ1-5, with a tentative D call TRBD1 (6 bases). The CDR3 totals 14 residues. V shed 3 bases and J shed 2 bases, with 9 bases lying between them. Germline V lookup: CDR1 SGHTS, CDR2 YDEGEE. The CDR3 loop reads CASSSGHRNQPQHF. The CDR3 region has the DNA TGTGCCAGCAGCTCGGGACACCGCAATCAGCCCCAGCATTTT. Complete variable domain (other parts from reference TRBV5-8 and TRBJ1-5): EAGVTQSPTHLIKTRGQQATLRCSPISGHTSVYWYQQALGLGLQFLLWYDEGEERNRGNFPPRFSGRQFPNYSSELNVNALELEDSALYLCASSSGHRNQPQHFGDGTRLSIL.

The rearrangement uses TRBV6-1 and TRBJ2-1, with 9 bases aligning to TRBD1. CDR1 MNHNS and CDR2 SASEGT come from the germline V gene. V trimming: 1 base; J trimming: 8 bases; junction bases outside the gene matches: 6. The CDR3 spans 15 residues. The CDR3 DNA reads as TGTGCCAGCAGTGAAGGTGGGACAGGGCGATATGAGCAGTTCTTC. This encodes CASSEGGTGRYEQFF.

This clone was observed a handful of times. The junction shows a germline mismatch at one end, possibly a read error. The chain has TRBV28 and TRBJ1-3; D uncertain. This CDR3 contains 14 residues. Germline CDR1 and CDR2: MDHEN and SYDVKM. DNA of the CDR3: TGTGCCAGCCGTTTAAGTGACTCTGGAAACACCATATATTTT. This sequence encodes CASRLSDSGNTIYF. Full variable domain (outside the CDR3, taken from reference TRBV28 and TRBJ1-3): DVKVTQSSRYLVKRTGEKVFLECVQDMDHENMFWYRQDPGLGLRLIYFSYDVKMKEKGDIPEGYSVSREKKERFSLILESASTNQTSMYLCASRLSDSGNTIYFGEGSWLTVV.

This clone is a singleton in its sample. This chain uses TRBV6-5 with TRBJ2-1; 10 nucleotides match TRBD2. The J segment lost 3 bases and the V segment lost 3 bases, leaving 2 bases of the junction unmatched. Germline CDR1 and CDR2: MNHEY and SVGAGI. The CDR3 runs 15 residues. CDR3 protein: CASSYTSGNYNEQFF. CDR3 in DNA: TGTGCCAGCAGTTATACTAGCGGGAACTACAATGAGCAGTTCTTC.

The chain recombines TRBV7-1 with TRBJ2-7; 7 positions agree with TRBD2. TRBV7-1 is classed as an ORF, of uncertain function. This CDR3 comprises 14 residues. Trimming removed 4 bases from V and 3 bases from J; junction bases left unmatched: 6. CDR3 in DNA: TGTGCCAGCAGCTTACGGGACTACGGCTACGAGCAGTACTTC. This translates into CASSLRDYGYEQYF.

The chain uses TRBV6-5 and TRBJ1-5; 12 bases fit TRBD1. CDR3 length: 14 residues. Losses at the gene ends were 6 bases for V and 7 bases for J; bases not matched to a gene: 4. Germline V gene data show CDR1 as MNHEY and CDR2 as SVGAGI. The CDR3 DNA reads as TGTGCCAGCAGCCCCGGGACAGGGGGCCAGCCCCAGCATTTT. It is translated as CASSPGTGGQPQHF.

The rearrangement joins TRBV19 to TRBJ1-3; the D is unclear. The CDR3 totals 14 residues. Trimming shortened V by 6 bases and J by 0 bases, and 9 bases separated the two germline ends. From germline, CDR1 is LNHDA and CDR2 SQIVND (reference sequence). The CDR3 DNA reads TGTGCCAGTAGGGGTACAAGCTCTGGAAACACCATATATTTT. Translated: CASRGTSSGNTIYF.

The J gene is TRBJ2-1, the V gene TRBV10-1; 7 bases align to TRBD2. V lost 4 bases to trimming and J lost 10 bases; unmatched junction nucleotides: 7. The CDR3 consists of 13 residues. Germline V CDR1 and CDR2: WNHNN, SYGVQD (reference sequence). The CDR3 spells CASSVSWGGEQFF. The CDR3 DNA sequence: TGCGCCAGCAGTGTGTCCTGGGGGGGGGAGCAGTTCTTC.

The CDR3 bases are TGTGCCAGCAGCTTGTCCGGGACGGCAAGCTCTGGAAACACCATATATTTT. It encodes CASSLSGTASSGNTIYF. This rearrangement joins TRBV11-2 to TRBJ1-3, with D possibly being TRBD1 (5 bases). Per the germline V gene, CDR1 is SGHAT and CDR2 is FQNNGV. Trimming left V 3 bases short and J 0 bases short, with 15 bases between. This CDR3 region has 17 residues.

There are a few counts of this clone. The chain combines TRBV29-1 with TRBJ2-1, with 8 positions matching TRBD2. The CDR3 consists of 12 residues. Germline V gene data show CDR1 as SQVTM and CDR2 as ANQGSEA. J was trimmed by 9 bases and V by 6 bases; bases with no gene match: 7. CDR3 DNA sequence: TGCAGCGTCTTACGGGAGGGGGGTGAGCAGTTCTTC. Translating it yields CSVLREGGEQFF.

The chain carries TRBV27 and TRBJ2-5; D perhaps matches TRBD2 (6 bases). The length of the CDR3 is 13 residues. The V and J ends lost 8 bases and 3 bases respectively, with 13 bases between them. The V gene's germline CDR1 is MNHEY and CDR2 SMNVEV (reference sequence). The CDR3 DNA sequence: TGTGCCAGCCAAAAAAGGGAGGAAGAGACCCAGTACTTC. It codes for CASQKREEETQYF.

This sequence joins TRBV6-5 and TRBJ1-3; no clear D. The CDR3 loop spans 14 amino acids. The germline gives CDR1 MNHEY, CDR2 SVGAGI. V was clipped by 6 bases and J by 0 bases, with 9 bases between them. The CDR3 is CASSRGDSGNTIYF. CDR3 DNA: TGTGCCAGCAGCCGGGGTGACTCTGGAAACACCATATATTTT.

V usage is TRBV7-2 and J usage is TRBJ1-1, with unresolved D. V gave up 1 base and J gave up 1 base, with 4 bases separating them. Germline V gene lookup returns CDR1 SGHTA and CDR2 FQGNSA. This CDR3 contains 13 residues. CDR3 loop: CASSLEGNTEAFF. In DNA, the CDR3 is TGTGCCAGCAGCTTAGAGGGGAACACTGAAGCTTTCTTT.

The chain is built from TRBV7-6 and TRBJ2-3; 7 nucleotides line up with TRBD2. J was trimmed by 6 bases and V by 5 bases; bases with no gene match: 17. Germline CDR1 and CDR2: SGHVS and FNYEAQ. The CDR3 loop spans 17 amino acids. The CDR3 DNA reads TGTGCCAGCAGCACAGGAGGCGAGCGGGATATTTCGGATACGCAGTATTTT. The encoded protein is CASSTGGERDISDTQYF.

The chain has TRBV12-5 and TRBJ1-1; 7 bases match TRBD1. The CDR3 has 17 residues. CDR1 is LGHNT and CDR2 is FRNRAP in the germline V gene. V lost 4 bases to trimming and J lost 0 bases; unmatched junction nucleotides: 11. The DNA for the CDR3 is TGTGCTAGTGGTTCGGGCCGGGACAGAGGCATGAACACTGAAGCTTTCTTT. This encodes CASGSGRDRGMNTEAFF.

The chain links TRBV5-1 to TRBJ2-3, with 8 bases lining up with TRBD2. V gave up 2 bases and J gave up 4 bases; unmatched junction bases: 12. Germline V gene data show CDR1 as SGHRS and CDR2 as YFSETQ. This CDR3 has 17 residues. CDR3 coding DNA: TGCGCCAGCAGCTTTAACCGAGCGGGAGTGGGCGCAGATACGCAGTATTTT. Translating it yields CASSFNRAGVGADTQYF. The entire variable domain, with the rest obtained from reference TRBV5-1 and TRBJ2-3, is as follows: KAGVTQTPRYLIKTRGQQVTLSCSPISGHRSVSWYQQTPGQGLQFLFEYFSETQRNKGNFPGRFSGRQFSNSRSEMNVSTLELGDSALYLCASSFNRAGVGADTQYFGPGTRLTVL.

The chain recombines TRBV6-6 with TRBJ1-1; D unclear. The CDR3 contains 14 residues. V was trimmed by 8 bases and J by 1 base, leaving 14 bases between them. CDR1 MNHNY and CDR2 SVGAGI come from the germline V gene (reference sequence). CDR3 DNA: TGTGCCAGCCCACCCGAACAGCCGAACACTGAAGCTTTCTTT. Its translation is CASPPEQPNTEAFF.

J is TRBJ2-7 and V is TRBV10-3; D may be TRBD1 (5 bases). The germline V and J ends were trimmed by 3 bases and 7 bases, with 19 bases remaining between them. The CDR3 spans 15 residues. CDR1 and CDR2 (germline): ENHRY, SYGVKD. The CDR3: CAISETDTKTQEQYF. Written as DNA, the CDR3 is TGTGCCATCAGTGAAACGGACACAAAGACGCAGGAGCAGTACTTC.

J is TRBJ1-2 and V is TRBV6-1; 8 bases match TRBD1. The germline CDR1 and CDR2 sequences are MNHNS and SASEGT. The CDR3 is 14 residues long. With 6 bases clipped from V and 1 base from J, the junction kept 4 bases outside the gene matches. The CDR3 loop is CASSPGQGNYGYTF. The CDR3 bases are TGTGCCAGCAGCCCCGGACAGGGTAACTATGGCTACACCTTC.

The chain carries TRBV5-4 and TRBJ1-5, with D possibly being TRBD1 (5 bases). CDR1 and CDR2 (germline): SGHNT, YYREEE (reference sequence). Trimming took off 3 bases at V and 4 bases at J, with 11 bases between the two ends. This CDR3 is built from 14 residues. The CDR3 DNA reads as TGTGCCAGCAGCTGGGGGGGAGCTAATCAGCCCCAGCATTTT. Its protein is CASSWGGANQPQHF. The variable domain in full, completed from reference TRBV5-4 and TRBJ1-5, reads ETGVTQSPTHLIKTRGQQVTLRCSSQSGHNTVSWYQQALGQGPQFIFQYYREEENGRGNFPPRFSGLQFPNYSSELNVNALELDDSALYLCASSWGGANQPQHFGDGTRLSIL.

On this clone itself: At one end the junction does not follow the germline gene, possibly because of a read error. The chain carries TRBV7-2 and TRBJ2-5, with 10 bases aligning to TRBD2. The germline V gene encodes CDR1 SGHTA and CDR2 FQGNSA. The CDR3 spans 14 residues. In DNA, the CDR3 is TGTGCCAGCAGCCTAGCGGGAGAAGGTGAGACCCAGTACTTC. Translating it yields CASSLAGEGETQYF.